These T cell receptor beta chains were read from a single sample in a study of T cell responses to AZD1222 COVID-19 vaccine. Generated by immunoSEQ multiplex PCR, the TCRdb table keeps only in-frame clones and is missing some. The sample lists 140,000 or so clones, 88% seen once, with 4.5% to 5.5% in the top ten. This material consisted of peripheral blood, taken 28 days after the second dose of the MenACWY control vaccine. All receptors derive from an adult who received the MenACWY meningococcal vaccine as a control. Each CDR3 is given with its conserved first and last residue. The D gene is left open where the match is weak. The size field is filled for only some rows; it gives once, few, many or a size class.

size: -
J: TRBJ1-1
V: TRBV10-3
D: TRBD1
DNA: TGTGCCATCAGTGAGAAGACAGGGGTCACTGAAGCTTTCTTT
CDR3: CAISEKTGVTEAFF

size: -
J: TRBJ2-7
V: TRBV9
D: TRBD2
DNA: TGTGCCAGCAGCGTAGACCCCTTAGCGGGGGGACCCTCCAAGTACGAGCAGTACTTC
CDR3: CASSVDPLAGGPSKYEQYF

size: -
J: TRBJ2-1
V: TRBV29-1
D: TRBD1
DNA: TGCAGCGTCTTCGGGGACAGGGGCTACAATGAGCAGTTCTTC
CDR3: CSVFGDRGYNEQFF

size: -
J: TRBJ1-1
V: TRBV2
D: TRBD1
DNA: TGTGCCAGCAGTGTTCAGGGGGCGAACACTGAAGCTTTCTTT
CDR3: CASSVQGANTEAFF

size: -
J: TRBJ1-2
V: TRBV25-1
D: TRBD1
DNA: TGTGCCAGCAGTGTATCGGACAGGGGCGCAAATGGCTACACCTTC
CDR3: CASSVSDRGANGYTF

size: -
J: TRBJ2-1
V: TRBV5-1
D: -
DNA: TGCGCCAGCAGCCCCGAGTGGCAGGGGACCTTAAGCTCCTACAATGAGCAGTTCTTC
CDR3: CASSPEWQGTLSSYNEQFF

size: -
J: TRBJ2-5
V: TRBV5-1
D: -
DNA: TGCGCCAGCAGCTTGGTTTGGGCTAGCGACGGGGAGACCCAGTACTTC
CDR3: CASSLVWASDGETQYF

size: -
J: TRBJ1-2
V: TRBV3-1/TRBV3-2
D: TRBD1
DNA: TGTGCCAGCAGCCGACGGACAGGGCTGACTACAGGAGGGTATGGCTACACCTTC
CDR3: CASSRRTGLTTGGYGYTF

size: -
J: TRBJ2-7
V: TRBV24-1
D: -
DNA: TGTGCCACGACCTACGAGCAGTACTTC
CDR3: CATTYEQYF

size: -
J: TRBJ1-1
V: TRBV11-3
D: TRBD1
DNA: TGTGCCAGCAGCTTGGACAGGGGGATTTTGAACACTGAAGCTTTCTTT
CDR3: CASSLDRGILNTEAFF

size: few
J: TRBJ1-5
V: TRBV29-1
D: -
DNA: TGCAGCCGGGGTGGGTACCTTAGCAATCAGCCCCAGCATTTT
CDR3: CSRGGYLSNQPQHF

size: few
J: TRBJ1-1
V: TRBV7-2
D: -
DNA: TGTGCCAGCAGCTTTTCCGGGACATCGAACACTGAAGCTTTCTTT
CDR3: CASSFSGTSNTEAFF

size: -
J: TRBJ1-1
V: TRBV18
D: TRBD1
DNA: TGTGCCAGCTCCCAGGGGGCCTTGAACACTGAAGCTTTCTTT
CDR3: CASSQGALNTEAFF

size: once
J: TRBJ1-6
V: TRBV11-2
D: -
DNA: TGTGCCAGCGGCGGGAGCAAGAGCTCCTATAATTCACCCCTCCACTTT
CDR3: CASGGSKSSYNSPLHF

size: few
J: TRBJ1-5
V: TRBV10-3
D: -
DNA: TGTGCCACCGGGGGGGGAAATCAGCCCCAGCATTTT
CDR3: CATGGGNQPQHF

size: -
J: TRBJ2-5
V: TRBV24-1
D: TRBD1
DNA: TGTGCCACCAGTGATGATAAGGGGGCGGCGGAGACCCAGTACTTC
CDR3: CATSDDKGAAETQYF

size: -
J: TRBJ2-5
V: TRBV6-1
D: TRBD1
DNA: TGTGCCAGCAGTGATGTCACAGGGGCACAAGAGACCCAGTACTTC
CDR3: CASSDVTGAQETQYF

size: -
J: TRBJ1-2
V: TRBV4-1
D: TRBD1
DNA: TGCGCCAGCAGCCCCAATCTCGGGACAGCTCATGGCTACACCTTC
CDR3: CASSPNLGTAHGYTF

size: -
J: TRBJ2-1
V: TRBV19
D: TRBD2
DNA: TGTGCCAGTAGTATTTTGAGAGCGGGACTCTCCTACAATGAGCAGTTCTTC
CDR3: CASSILRAGLSYNEQFF

size: -
J: TRBJ1-5
V: TRBV6-5
D: -
DNA: TGTGCCTCGGGGGTCGGTCAGCCCCAGCATTTT
CDR3: CASGVGQPQHF

size: -
J: TRBJ2-6
V: TRBV7-9
D: -
DNA: TGTGCCAGCAGCTCTACTAGGGACGGGGCCAACGTCCTGACTTTC
CDR3: CASSSTRDGANVLTF

size: -
J: TRBJ2-1
V: TRBV10-3
D: TRBD1
DNA: TGTGCCATCAGTGACTCCACAGGGGGCAATGAGCAGTTCTTC
CDR3: CAISDSTGGNEQFF

size: -
J: TRBJ1-5
V: TRBV19
D: -
DNA: TGTGCCAGTAGTCTCACAGCCTCCTTTCAGCCCCAGCATTTT
CDR3: CASSLTASFQPQHF

size: -
J: TRBJ2-5
V: TRBV11-2
D: -
DNA: TGTGCCAGCAGGCCTACGGTTTCCGAGGACGAGACCCAGTACTTC
CDR3: CASRPTVSEDETQYF

size: -
J: TRBJ2-3
V: TRBV14
D: -
DNA: TGTGCCAGCAGCCAAAGGACCGGGATCACAGATACGCAGTATTTT
CDR3: CASSQRTGITDTQYF

size: -
J: TRBJ2-7
V: TRBV2
D: -
DNA: TGTGCTACGACCAGGGGACGAGGTGGCGAGCAGTACTTC
CDR3: CATTRGRGGEQYF

size: once
J: TRBJ2-7
V: TRBV15
D: -
DNA: TGTGCCACTAGCGCAGACTACGAGCAGTACTTC
CDR3: CATSADYEQYF

size: once
J: TRBJ2-1
V: TRBV29-1
D: TRBD2
DNA: TGCAGCGTTAGACTAGCGGGATCCCCATTACAACGCGATGAGCAGTTCTTC
CDR3: CSVRLAGSPLQRDEQFF

size: -
J: TRBJ2-7
V: TRBV7-8
D: -
DNA: TGTGCCAGCAGCCTGACAGTGTTTGGGGACGAGCAGTACTTC
CDR3: CASSLTVFGDEQYF

size: -
J: TRBJ1-5
V: TRBV19
D: -
DNA: TGTGCCAGTAGTATTATAGGGTATAGCAATCAGCCCCAGCATTTT
CDR3: CASSIIGYSNQPQHF

size: -
J: TRBJ2-1
V: TRBV11-3
D: TRBD2
DNA: TGTGCCAGCAGCCCCCGACTAGCGGGCCTATACAATGAGCAGTTCTTC
CDR3: CASSPRLAGLYNEQFF

size: -
J: TRBJ1-1
V: TRBV12-3/TRBV12-4
D: -
DNA: TGTGCCAGCAGTCTCTATAACACTGAAGCTTTCTTT
CDR3: CASSLYNTEAFF

size: -
J: TRBJ2-1
V: TRBV7-9
D: TRBD1
DNA: TGTGCCAGCAGTCAGGGGGAAAGGACGTCTGAGCAGTTCTTC
CDR3: CASSQGERTSEQFF

size: -
J: TRBJ1-6
V: TRBV5-5
D: -
DNA: TGTGCCAGCTCTGACCGGGTTATGGCCCTCCACTTT
CDR3: CASSDRVMALHF

size: -
J: TRBJ2-7
V: TRBV30
D: -
DNA: TGTGCCTGGACTGGGAGCAACGAGCAGTACTTC
CDR3: CAWTGSNEQYF

size: -
J: TRBJ1-2
V: TRBV5-1
D: -
DNA: TGCGCCAGCAGCTTAACAGGGCCCTCCTATGGCTACACCTTC
CDR3: CASSLTGPSYGYTF

size: -
J: TRBJ1-3
V: TRBV6-5
D: -
DNA: TGTGCCAGCAGTTATGGGGCACTCTCTGGAAACACCATATATTTT
CDR3: CASSYGALSGNTIYF

size: -
J: TRBJ2-7
V: TRBV24-1
D: -
DNA: TGTGCCACCAGTGATTTGCACACGAGGGAGCAGTACTTC
CDR3: CATSDLHTREQYF

size: -
J: TRBJ2-2
V: TRBV4-3
D: TRBD1
DNA: TGCGCCAGCAGCCAAATTCCGGGACAGGATACCGGGGAGCTGTTTTTT
CDR3: CASSQIPGQDTGELFF

size: -
J: TRBJ2-2
V: TRBV9
D: TRBD2
DNA: TGTGCCAGCAGCGCGAGAGTAGCGGGAGCCGGGACCGGGGAGCTGTTTTTT
CDR3: CASSARVAGAGTGELFF

size: -
J: TRBJ1-1
V: TRBV2
D: -
DNA: TGTGCCAGCAGTGACCCCCGAGGAGTTGAAGCTTTCTTT
CDR3: CASSDPRGVEAFF